This TCR beta chain derives from a study of blood T cells in healthy people across ages. Study-wide results and limits: Estimates of total diversity, which came from one million sequenced T cells, were considered to be underestimates. Both higher diversity and more naive CD4+ cells marked long-lived donors when set against aged donors.

The CDR3 covers 13 residues. Unmatched junction bases numbered 2, after V lost 1 base and J lost 7 bases. CDR1 LNHNV and CDR2 YYDKDF come from the germline V gene (reference sequence). A second PCR, run for roughly 7 to 11 cycles, used a sample-barcoded 5' primer plus a J-beta primer mix. TCRdb re-analysed the 5' RACE reads in MiXCR, keeping a single row per CDR3 protein. The table lists about 930,000 distinct CDR3 sequences, under 35% of them singletons, with 10% in the top ten. The sample holds many counts of this clonotype. What it binds is unknown. Per-sample yields of isolated PBMCs were at least 6 million. This same sample was also taken into another study, of T cells of mothers and their children. As that study records: A slight, non-significant increase in overlap was found for related mother-child pairs relative to unrelated pairs.

The clonotype comes from a woman in her forties in good health. The sample consisted of blood. This chain uses TRBV15 with TRBJ2-3; 7 bases line up with TRBD2. Here the CDR3 DNA reads TGTGCCACCAGCAGAGCGAGCGGGAATACGCAGTATTTT. This codes for CATSRASGNTQYF.